Below are 6 T cell receptor beta chains sequenced from a single sample in a study of beta chain features in type 1 diabetes. Of the isolated RNA, all was reverse transcribed, and so the sequenced material was expressed TCRB transcripts. Sequencing used immunoSEQ multiplex PCR; TCRdb keeps in-frame clones, though not all of them. This table holds hundreds of thousands of clones, about 32% found once. The sample consisted of naive CD4+ T cells from blood. These receptors were collected from a man aged 18 to 30 in good health.

The chain uses TRBV29-1 and TRBJ2-3; 9 bases match TRBD1. Germline assignment: CDR1 SQVTM and CDR2 ANQGSEA. The trim removed 5 bases at V and 0 bases at J, leaving 3 bases unmatched. The CDR3 has 14 amino acids. Written as DNA, the CDR3 is TGCAGCGTTATAGGACAGGGGAGCACAGATACGCAGTATTTT. It translates to CSVIGQGSTDTQYF.

This sequence joins TRBV5-1 and TRBJ2-1; D is uncertain. The V end lost 0 bases, the J end lost 4 bases, and 8 bases lay between the germline ends. Germline V CDR1 and CDR2: SGHRS, YFSETQ. CDR3 length: 14 residues. The CDR3 coding sequence is TGCGCCAGCAGCTTGGGTCCCCCTTACAATGAGCAGTTCTTC. Encoded protein: CASSLGPPYNEQFF.

Only one count was recorded for this clone. The V gene is TRBV9, the J gene TRBJ1-2; D might be TRBD1 (5 bases). The CDR3 extends over 13 amino acids. V was trimmed by 7 bases and J by 7 bases, leaving 17 bases between them. CDR1 SGDLS and CDR2 YYNGEE come from the germline V gene. The CDR3 loop reads CASGKRERGGYTF. DNA of the CDR3: TGTGCCAGCGGAAAAAGGGAAAGGGGTGGCTACACCTTC.

This clone appeared a single time. V usage is TRBV4-2 and J usage is TRBJ2-7; maybe TRBD2 (6 bases). CDR1 is LGHNA, CDR2 YNFKEQ, per germline. The ends were cut back, 1 base at V and 3 bases at J, with 10 bases in the middle. The CDR3 is 14 residues long. Here the CDR3 reads CASSQAGGLYEQYF. CDR3 bases: TGTGCCAGCAGCCAAGCCGGGGGACTCTACGAGCAGTACTTC.

The rearrangement links TRBV7-2 to TRBJ2-2; 10 positions match TRBD2. Looked up from germline, CDR1 is SGHTA and CDR2 is FQGNSA. V shed 7 bases, J shed 6 bases, and the junction held 11 bases outside the gene matches. This CDR3 region has 16 residues. For the CDR3, the DNA is TGTGCCAGCACCCTTGGGACTAGCGTCTTCCCCGGGGAGCTGTTTTTT. Protein product: CASTLGTSVFPGELFF.

A remark on this clone: In the same sample, other DNA sequences code for this CDR3. V gene TRBV7-9 combines with J gene TRBJ1-4; tentative D call: TRBD1 (5 bases). This CDR3 has 14 residues. Germline V CDR1 and CDR2: SEHNR, FQNEAQ (reference sequence). Trimming shortened V by 1 base and J by 8 bases, and 11 bases separated the two germline ends. This CDR3 is CASSLGQGGEKLFF. In DNA form, the CDR3 reads TGTGCCAGCAGCTTAGGGCAGGGTGGCGAAAAACTGTTTTTT.